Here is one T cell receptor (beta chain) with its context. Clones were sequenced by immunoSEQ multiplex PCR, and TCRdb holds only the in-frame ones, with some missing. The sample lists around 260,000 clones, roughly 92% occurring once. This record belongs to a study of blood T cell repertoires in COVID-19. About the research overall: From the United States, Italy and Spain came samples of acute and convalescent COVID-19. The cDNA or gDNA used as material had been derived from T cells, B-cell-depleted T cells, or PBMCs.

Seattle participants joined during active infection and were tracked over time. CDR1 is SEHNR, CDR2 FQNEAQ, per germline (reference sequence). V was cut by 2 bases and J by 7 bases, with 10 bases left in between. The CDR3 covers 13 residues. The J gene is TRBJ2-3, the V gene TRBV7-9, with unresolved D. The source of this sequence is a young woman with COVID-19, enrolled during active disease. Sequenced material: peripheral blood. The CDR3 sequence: CASSLPGHYTQYF. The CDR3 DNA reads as TGTGCCAGCAGCTTACCTGGGCACTATACGCAGTATTTT.